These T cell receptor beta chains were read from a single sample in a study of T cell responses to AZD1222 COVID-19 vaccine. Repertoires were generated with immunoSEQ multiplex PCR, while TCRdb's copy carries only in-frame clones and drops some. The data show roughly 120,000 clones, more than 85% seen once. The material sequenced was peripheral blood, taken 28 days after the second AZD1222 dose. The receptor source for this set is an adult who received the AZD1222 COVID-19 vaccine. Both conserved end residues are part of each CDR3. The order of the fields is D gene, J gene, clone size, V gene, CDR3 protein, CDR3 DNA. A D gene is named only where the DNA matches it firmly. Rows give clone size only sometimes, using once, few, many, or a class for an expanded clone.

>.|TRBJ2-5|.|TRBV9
CASSPLSAPRQETQYF
TGTGCCAGCAGCCCCCTCTCTGCTCCCCGACAAGAGACCCAGTACTTC
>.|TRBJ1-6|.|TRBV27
CASKGGGASSYNSPLHF
TGTGCCAGCAAGGGTGGCGGAGCTAGCTCCTATAATTCACCCCTCCACTTT
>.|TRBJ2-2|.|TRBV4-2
CASSHPRSGELFF
TGTGCCAGCAGCCACCCCCGGAGCGGGGAGCTGTTTTTT
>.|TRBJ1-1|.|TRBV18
CASSPSAGTHGTEAFF
TGTGCCAGCTCACCATCTGCCGGGACACATGGCACTGAAGCTTTCTTT
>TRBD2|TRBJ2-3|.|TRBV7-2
CASSLEAGRTDTQYF
TGTGCCAGCAGCTTAGAAGCGGGGCGAACAGATACGCAGTATTTT
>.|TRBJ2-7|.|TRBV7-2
CASSLGQGTVEQYF
TGTGCCAGCAGCTTAGGGCAGGGTACGGTCGAGCAGTACTTC
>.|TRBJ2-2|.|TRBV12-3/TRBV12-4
CATGPTRGKLFF
TGTGCCACGGGGCCAACCCGGGGCAAGCTGTTTTTT
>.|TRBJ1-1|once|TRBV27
CASSSRPQMNTEAFF
TGTGCCAGCAGTTCCCGCCCACAGATGAACACTGAAGCTTTCTTT
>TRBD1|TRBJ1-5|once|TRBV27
CASRATGGNQPQHF
TGTGCCAGCAGGGCGACAGGGGGCAATCAGCCCCAGCATTTT
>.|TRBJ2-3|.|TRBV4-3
CASSQFAATDTQYF
TGCGCCAGCAGCCAATTTGCGGCAACAGATACGCAGTATTTT
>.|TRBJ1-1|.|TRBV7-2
CASSLVPGTEAFF
TGTGCCAGCAGCTTAGTTCCGGGGACTGAAGCTTTCTTT
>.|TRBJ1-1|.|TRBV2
CASRMDSPTEAFF
TGTGCCAGCAGAATGGACAGCCCGACTGAAGCTTTCTTT
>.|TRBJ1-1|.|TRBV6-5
CASREVGVGYTEAFF
TGTGCCAGCAGGGAGGTCGGGGTCGGGTACACTGAAGCTTTCTTT
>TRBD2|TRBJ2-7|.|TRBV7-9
CASSLEVASGVSNEQYF
TGTGCCAGCAGCTTAGAGGTGGCTAGCGGGGTCTCGAACGAGCAGTACTTC
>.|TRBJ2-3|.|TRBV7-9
CASSFGQDTQYF
TGTGCCAGCAGCTTCGGGCAGGATACGCAGTATTTT
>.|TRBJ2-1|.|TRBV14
CASSQDPGSKYNNEQFF
TGTGCCAGCAGCCAAGACCCTGGGAGCAAGTATAACAATGAGCAGTTCTTC
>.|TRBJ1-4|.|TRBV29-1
CSVGTDDEKLFF
TGCAGCGTTGGGACAGACGATGAAAAACTGTTTTTT
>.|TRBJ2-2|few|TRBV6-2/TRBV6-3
CASSYTGKGTGELFF
TGTGCCAGCAGTTACACGGGCAAGGGGACCGGGGAGCTGTTTTTT
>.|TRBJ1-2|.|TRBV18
CASSPKLSGGYTF
TGTGCCAGCTCACCAAAGCTCTCGGGAGGCTACACCTTC
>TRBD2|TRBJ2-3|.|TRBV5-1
CASSSIAGGTDTQYF
TGCGCCAGCAGCTCCATAGCGGGAGGGACAGATACGCAGTATTTT
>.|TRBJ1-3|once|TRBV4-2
CASSVGQGSTGNTIYF
TGTGCCAGCAGCGTGGGTCAGGGTTCGACAGGAAACACCATATATTTT
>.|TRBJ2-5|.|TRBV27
CASSFHLQETQYF
TGTGCCAGCAGTTTCCATTTACAAGAGACCCAGTACTTC
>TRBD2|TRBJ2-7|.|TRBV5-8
CASSLVHSYRGGASYEQYF
TGTGCCAGCAGCTTGGTCCACAGTTATCGCGGGGGGGCCTCCTACGAGCAGTACTTC
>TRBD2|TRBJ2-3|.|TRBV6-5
CASRLAGATDTQYF
TGTGCCAGCCGGTTAGCGGGAGCGACAGATACGCAGTATTTT
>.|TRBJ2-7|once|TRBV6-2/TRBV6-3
CASSYERTVLSYEQYF
TGTGCCAGCAGTTACGAGAGGACTGTCCTCTCCTACGAGCAGTACTTC
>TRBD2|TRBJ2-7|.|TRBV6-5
CASRGTSSSYEQYF
TGTGCCAGCAGAGGGACTAGCTCCAGCTACGAGCAGTACTTC
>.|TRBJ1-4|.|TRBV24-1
CATPGGAEKLFF
TGTGCCACCCCGGGGGGGGCGGAAAAACTGTTTTTT
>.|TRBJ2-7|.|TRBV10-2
CASSEPGLPSEQYF
TGCGCCAGCAGTGAACCGGGCCTCCCGAGCGAGCAGTACTTC
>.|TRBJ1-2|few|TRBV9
CASSVDNYGYTF
TGTGCCAGCAGCGTAGACAACTATGGCTACACCTTC
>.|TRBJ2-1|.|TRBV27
CASASTYNEQFF
TGTGCCAGCGCTAGCACCTACAATGAGCAGTTCTTC
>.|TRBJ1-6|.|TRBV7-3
CASSLTAGEASPLHF
TGTGCCAGCAGCTTAACGGCAGGAGAAGCATCACCCCTCCACTTT
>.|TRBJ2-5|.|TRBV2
CASSSGLKETQYF
TGTGCCAGCAGTTCGGGGCTCAAAGAGACCCAGTACTTC
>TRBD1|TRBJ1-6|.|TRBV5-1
CASRDRAINSPLHF
TGCGCCAGCCGGGACAGGGCGATTAATTCACCCCTCCACTTT
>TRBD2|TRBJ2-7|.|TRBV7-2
CASSLASGRASYEQYF
TGTGCCAGCAGCTTAGCTAGCGGGAGGGCGTCCTACGAGCAGTACTTC
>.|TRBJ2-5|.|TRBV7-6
CASSSGTEETQYF
TGTGCCAGCAGCTCCGGGACGGAAGAGACCCAGTACTTC
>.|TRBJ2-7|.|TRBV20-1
CSASMEYEQYF
TGCAGTGCTAGTATGGAGTACGAGCAGTACTTC
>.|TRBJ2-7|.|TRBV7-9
CASSTGPRPEQYF
TGTGCCAGCAGCACCGGGCCCCGTCCCGAGCAGTACTTC
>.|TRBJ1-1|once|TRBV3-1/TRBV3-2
CASSQTENTEAFF
TGTGCCAGCAGCCAAACAGAGAACACTGAAGCTTTCTTT
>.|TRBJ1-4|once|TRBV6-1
CASSEGRRNEKLFF
TGTGCCAGCAGTGAGGGGCGAAGGAATGAAAAACTGTTTTTT
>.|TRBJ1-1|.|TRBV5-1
CASSFYGERSTEAFF
TGCGCCAGCAGCTTTTACGGGGAAAGGAGCACTGAAGCTTTCTTT
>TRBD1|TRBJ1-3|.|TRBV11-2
CASSSWTGAQGNTIYF
TGTGCCAGCAGCTCATGGACAGGGGCACAGGGAAACACCATATATTTT
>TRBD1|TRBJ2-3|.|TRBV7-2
CASSPLLPGQGLTDTQYF
TGTGCCAGCAGCCCATTATTACCGGGACAGGGTCTCACAGATACGCAGTATTTT
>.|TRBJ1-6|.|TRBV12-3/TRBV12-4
CASSWDNSPLHF
TGTGCCAGCAGTTGGGATAATTCACCCCTCCACTTT
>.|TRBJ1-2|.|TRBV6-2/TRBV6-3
CASSLTQVPVGYTF
TGTGCCAGCAGTTTGACACAGGTGCCCGTTGGCTACACCTTC
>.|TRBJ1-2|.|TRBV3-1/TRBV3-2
CASSAYYGYTF
TGTGCCAGCAGCGCGTATTATGGCTACACCTTC